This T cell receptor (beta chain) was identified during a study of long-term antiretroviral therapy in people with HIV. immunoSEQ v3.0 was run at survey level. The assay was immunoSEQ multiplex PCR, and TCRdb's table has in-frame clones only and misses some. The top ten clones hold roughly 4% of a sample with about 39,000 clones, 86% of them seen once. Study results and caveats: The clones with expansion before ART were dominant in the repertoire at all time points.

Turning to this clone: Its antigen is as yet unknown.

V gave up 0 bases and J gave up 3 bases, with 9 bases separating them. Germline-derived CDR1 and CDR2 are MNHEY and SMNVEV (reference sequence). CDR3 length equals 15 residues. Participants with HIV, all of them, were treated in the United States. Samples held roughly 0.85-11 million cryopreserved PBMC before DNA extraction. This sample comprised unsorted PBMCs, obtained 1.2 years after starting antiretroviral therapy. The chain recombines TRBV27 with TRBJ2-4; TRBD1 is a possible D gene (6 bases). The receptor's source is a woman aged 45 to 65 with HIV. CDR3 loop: CASSLSGTHKNIQYF. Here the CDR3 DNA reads TGTGCCAGCAGTTTATCCGGGACACACAAAAACATTCAGTACTTC.